The 12 T cell receptor beta chains given below trace back to one sample, sequenced in a study of blood T cell repertoires in COVID-19. Only in-frame clones appear in the TCRdb table, and some are missing; sequencing was by immunoSEQ multiplex PCR. The table lists over 350,000 clones, 87% of them singletons. Material for sequencing was PBMCs or T cells enriched from blood (not recorded which). The origin of the receptors is a woman between 18 and 29 years old with acute COVID-19.

This chain connects TRBV28 to TRBJ1-1; D remains unclear. Trimming cost V 8 bases and J 4 bases, with 11 bases left between them. The germline gives CDR1 MDHEN, CDR2 SYDVKM. The CDR3 has 12 amino acids. DNA of the CDR3: TGTGCCAGCGAGGTTGGCGGCACTGAAGCTTTCTTT. It is translated as CASEVGGTEAFF.

J is TRBJ1-3 and V is TRBV6-5; D is unresolved. CDR3 length: 13 residues. The germline V gene has CDR1 MNHEY and CDR2 SVGAGI. The V end was cut by 0 bases, the J end by 4 bases, with 4 bases between. For the CDR3, the DNA is TGTGCCAGCAGTTACTCGAGAGGAAACACCATATATTTT. This encodes CASSYSRGNTIYF.

The chain recombines TRBV5-6 with TRBJ2-7; no firm D call. The CDR3 sequence is 12 residues long. The germline V gene has CDR1 SGHDT and CDR2 YYEEEE. Trimming took off 2 bases at V and 1 base at J, with 4 bases between the two ends. The CDR3, as DNA: TGTGCCAGCAGCTTTCTATCCTACGAGCAGTACTTC. Translated: CASSFLSYEQYF. The full variable domain, its missing parts supplied by reference TRBV5-6 and TRBJ2-7, is DAGVTQSPTHLIKTRGQQVTLRCSPKSGHDTVSWYQQALGQGPQFIFQYYEEEERQRGNFPDRFSGHQFPNYSSELNVNALLLGDSALYLCASSFLSYEQYFGPGTRLTVT.

This clone was detected a few times. This chain uses TRBV19 with TRBJ1-5; 9 bases line up with TRBD1. V was clipped by 4 bases and J by 4 bases; unmatched bases: 5. Germline CDR1 and CDR2: LNHDA and SQIVND (reference sequence). The CDR3 contains 15 residues. The CDR3 loop is CASSTGTGYNQPQHF. CDR3 nucleotide sequence: TGTGCCAGTAGTACAGGGACAGGGTATAATCAGCCCCAGCATTTT.

The chain has TRBV27 and TRBJ1-1; D might be TRBD1 (5 bases). The V end was cut by 0 bases, the J end by 3 bases, with 17 bases between. The CDR3 contains 17 residues. Germline loops: CDR1 MNHEY, CDR2 SMNVEV (reference sequence). The CDR3 reads CASSLSPLLGAHTEAFF. The CDR3 nucleotides are TGTGCCAGCAGTTTATCTCCCCTCCTAGGGGCCCACACTGAAGCTTTCTTT.

The chain links TRBV9 to TRBJ2-1; D is ambiguous. This CDR3 has 16 residues. Per germline, CDR1 SGDLS and CDR2 YYNGEE. Trimming left V 0 bases short and J 5 bases short, with 15 bases between. The CDR3 region has the DNA TGTGCCAGCAGCGTAGATCGTCAAGCCCCACACAATGAGCAGTTCTTC. It translates to CASSVDRQAPHNEQFF.

This chain connects TRBV7-8 to TRBJ2-7, with D uncertain. CDR3 length: 11 residues. Trimming pared 7 bases from V and 0 bases from J, leaving 4 bases between. The germline gives CDR1 SGHVS, CDR2 FQNEAQ. The CDR3 DNA follows: TGTGCCAGCACCTCCTCCTACGAGCAGTACTTC. Translation: CASTSSYEQYF.

For the CDR3, the DNA is TGTGCCACCAGCAGCAAGACAGGGGAGGTAGCTGAAGCTTTCTTT. It yields the protein CATSSKTGEVAEAFF. The chain uses TRBV15 and TRBJ1-1, with 8 positions matching TRBD1. Germline loops: CDR1 LNHNV, CDR2 YYDKDF (reference sequence). CDR3 size: 15 residues. The V and J ends lost 3 bases and 6 bases, in that order; junction bases with no gene match: 9.

CDR3 region: CASRDGQGVGSPLHF. The CDR3 bases are TGTGCCAGCAGAGACGGACAGGGGGTGGGTTCACCCCTCCACTTT. The V call is TRBV2, the J call TRBJ1-6; 10 bases agree with TRBD1. Per germline, CDR1 SNHLY and CDR2 FYNNEI. The CDR3 has 15 amino acids. V lost 6 bases to trimming and J lost 9 bases; unmatched junction nucleotides: 8.

The chain is built from TRBV28 and TRBJ1-4; tentative D call: TRBD1 (5 bases). V was cut by 2 bases and J by 7 bases, with 11 bases left in between. Germline CDR1 is MDHEN and CDR2 is SYDVKM. The CDR3 contains 14 residues. The DNA for the CDR3 is TGTGCCAGCAGTTTAGCGGTCGGGGGTGAAAAACTGTTTTTT. Encoded protein: CASSLAVGGEKLFF.

This chain uses TRBV6-5 with TRBJ1-4; D not resolved. V lost 6 bases to trimming and J lost 8 bases, with 10 bases between them. Germline-derived CDR1 and CDR2 are MNHEY and SVGAGI. The CDR3 is made up of 12 amino acids. DNA for the CDR3: TGTGCCAGCAGGAGAGGGTTAGAAAAACTGTTTTTT. Encoded protein: CASRRGLEKLFF.

This clone was found once. The V and J genes are TRBV6-5 and TRBJ2-5, with 7 bases matching TRBD1. Unmatched junction bases numbered 8, after V lost 3 bases and J lost 1 base. This CDR3 has 16 amino acids. Germline V gives CDR1 MNHEY, CDR2 SVGAGI. CDR3 loop: CASSYYPGQTQETQYF. In DNA, the CDR3 is TGTGCCAGCAGTTATTATCCGGGACAGACCCAAGAGACCCAGTACTTC.